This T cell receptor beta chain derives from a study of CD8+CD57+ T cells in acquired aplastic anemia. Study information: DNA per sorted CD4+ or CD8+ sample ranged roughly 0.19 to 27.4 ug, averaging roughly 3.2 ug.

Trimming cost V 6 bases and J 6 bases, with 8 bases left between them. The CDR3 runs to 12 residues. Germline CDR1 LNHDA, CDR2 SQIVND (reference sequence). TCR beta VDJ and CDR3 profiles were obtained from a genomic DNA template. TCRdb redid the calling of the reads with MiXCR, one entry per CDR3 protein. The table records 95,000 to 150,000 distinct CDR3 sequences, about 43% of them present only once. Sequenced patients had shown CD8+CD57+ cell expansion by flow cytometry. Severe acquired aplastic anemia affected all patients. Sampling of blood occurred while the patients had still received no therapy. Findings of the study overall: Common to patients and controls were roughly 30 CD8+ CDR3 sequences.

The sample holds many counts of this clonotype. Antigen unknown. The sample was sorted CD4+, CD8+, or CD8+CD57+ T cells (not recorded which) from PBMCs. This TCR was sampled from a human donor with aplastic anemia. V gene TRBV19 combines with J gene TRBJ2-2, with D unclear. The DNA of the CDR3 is TGTGCCAGTAGCGTCGGAGCCGGGGAGCTGTTTTTT. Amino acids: CASSVGAGELFF.